The next 20 T cell receptor beta chains were all read from a single sample in a study of shared clonotypes between healthy human individuals. Sequencing used immunoSEQ multiplex PCR; TCRdb keeps in-frame clones, though not all of them. The sample records 550,000 to 850,000 clones, approximately 79% being singletons. The sequencing input was memory CD4+ T cells sorted from blood. Sample subset: CD45RA-negative fraction. The receptors were sampled from a young woman in good health.

The genes are TRBV29-1 and TRBJ1-1; D is uncertain. The CDR3 is 12 residues long. In germline, CDR1 is SQVTM, CDR2 ANQGSEA. V lost 7 bases and J lost 2, with 11 bases in between. CDR3: CSGGDFNTEAFF. The DNA for the CDR3 is TGCAGCGGGGGAGATTTTAACACTGAAGCTTTCTTT.

This clone has just a few counts. The sample carries other DNA sequences with the same CDR3. The chain links TRBV11-2 to TRBJ1-2, with D hard to call. Germline assignment: CDR1 SGHAT and CDR2 FQNNGV. The CDR3 runs to 14 residues. Trimming pared 1 base from V and 4 bases from J, leaving 10 bases between. In nucleotides, the CDR3 is TGTGCCAGCAGCTTAGTGGATCGGGGCTATGGCTACACCTTC. The encoded protein is CASSLVDRGYGYTF.

This clone turned up a few times. This chain links TRBV5-1 with TRBJ2-1, with a possible D match to TRBD2 (5 bases). In germline, CDR1 is SGHRS, CDR2 YFSETQ. This CDR3 is 15 amino acids long. V lost 4 bases and J 1 base, leaving 12 bases between the germline ends. This chain's CDR3 is CASSQVSGSYNEQFF. DNA of the CDR3: TGCGCCAGCAGCCAAGTTTCGGGGTCCTACAATGAGCAGTTCTTC.

The chain combines TRBV5-1 with TRBJ2-7; D is undetermined. In germline, CDR1 is SGHRS, CDR2 YFSETQ. This CDR3 contains 15 residues. V lost 0 bases, J lost 5 bases, and 15 bases lay in between. CDR3 in DNA: TGCGCCAGCAGCTTGGGTCGCACCTCTTTGAACGAGCAGTACTTC. This sequence encodes CASSLGRTSLNEQYF.

Concerning this clone: In the same sample, other DNA sequences code for this CDR3. The V call is TRBV19, the J call TRBJ2-7; TRBD1 is a possible D gene (6 bases). With 5 bases removed from V and 4 bases from J, the gap between germline ends came to 9 bases. Germline CDR1 LNHDA, CDR2 SQIVND (reference sequence). The CDR3 is 12 residues long. This CDR3 reads CASSRRGYEQYF. Here the CDR3 DNA reads TGTGCCAGTAGTCGAAGGGGGTACGAGCAGTACTTC. Together with reference TRBV19 and TRBJ2-7, the CDR3 gives the full variable domain: DGGITQSPKYLFRKEGQNVTLSCEQNLNHDAMYWYRQDPGQGLRLIYYSQIVNDFQKGDIAEGYSVSREKKESFPLTVTSAQKNPTAFYLCASSRRGYEQYFGPGTRLTVT.

The V call is TRBV6-5, the J call TRBJ2-7; 10 bases match TRBD2. Trimming removed 8 bases from V and 6 bases from J; junction bases left unmatched: 13. The CDR3 has 15 residues. Germline V gives CDR1 MNHEY, CDR2 SVGAGI. The CDR3 loop is CASSRVLAGESEQYF. CDR3 nucleotide sequence: TGTGCCAGCTCGAGGGTCCTAGCGGGAGAAAGCGAGCAGTACTTC.

This chain links TRBV7-9 with TRBJ2-7, with 9 bases that match TRBD1. With V trimmed by 3 bases and J by 1 base, 4 bases remained unmatched. Germline CDR1 and CDR2: SEHNR and FQNEAQ (reference sequence). The CDR3 covers 15 residues. The CDR3 sequence: CASSFGGTGSYEQYF. The CDR3 nucleotides are TGTGCCAGCAGCTTCGGCGGGACAGGGTCCTACGAGCAGTACTTC.

This clone was observed at least ten times. This chain connects TRBV27 to TRBJ1-2; maybe TRBD1 (6 bases). The germline V gene has CDR1 MNHEY and CDR2 SMNVEV (reference sequence). This CDR3 is 13 amino acids long. The V and J ends lost 6 bases and 3 bases respectively, with 11 bases between them. This chain's CDR3 is CASRRDNYYGYTF. CDR3 coding DNA: TGTGCCAGCAGAAGGGACAACTACTATGGCTACACCTTC.

In this sample, this clone turned up once. The chain recombines TRBV5-1 with TRBJ2-2, with 11 bases matching TRBD2. Germline CDR1 is SGHRS and CDR2 is YFSETQ. The junction had 16 bases not matched to a gene; V was cut back by 3 bases and J by 6 bases. The CDR3 is made up of 19 amino acids. The CDR3 DNA follows: TGCGCCAGCAGCTCAGACCCCGCGGATAGCGGGAGGGTCCCCGGGGAGCTGTTTTTT. Translated: CASSSDPADSGRVPGELFF.

Concerning this clone: Other DNA sequences from this sample encode an identical CDR3 as well. This chain joins TRBV5-1 and TRBJ1-4; TRBD1 agrees at 8 bases. The CDR3 length is 14 residues. Looked up from germline, CDR1 is SGHRS and CDR2 is YFSETQ. The V gene end was trimmed by 3 bases and the J gene end by 8 bases; junction bases not matched to a gene: 6. The CDR3 loop reads CASSSGQGGEKLFF. CDR3 nucleotide sequence: TGCGCCAGCAGCTCAGGACAGGGAGGAGAAAAACTGTTTTTT.

J is TRBJ2-1 and V is TRBV4-1, with TRBD2 identical over 15 bases. J gave up 6 bases and V 2 bases, and 8 bases lay outside the gene matches. This CDR3 is 18 amino acids long. Germline V gene sequence: CDR1 MGHRA, CDR2 YSYEKL. CDR3 sequence (DNA): TGCGCCAGCAGCCAATACGGACTAGCGGGAGGGCCCGGCAATGAGCAGTTCTTC. Amino acids: CASSQYGLAGGPGNEQFF.

This sequence joins TRBV2 and TRBJ2-5; D gene unclear. The J call is uncertain, as TRBJ2-7 better fits the DNA end. CDR1 is SNHLY, CDR2 FYNNEI, per germline. The CDR3 consists of 14 residues. The CDR3 nucleotides are TGTGCCAGCAGTGTGAACCCCGGATCCTACGAGCAGTACTTC. Translated: CASSVNPGSYEQYF.

This sequence joins TRBV2 and TRBJ2-7; 12 bases line up with TRBD2. This CDR3 is built from 14 residues. V was clipped by 5 bases and J by 6 bases; unmatched bases: 5. In germline, CDR1 is SNHLY, CDR2 FYNNEI. CDR3 sequence (DNA): TGTGCCAGCAGTAGACTAGCGGGAGACTCCGAGCAGTACTTC. Its translation is CASSRLAGDSEQYF. Full variable domain (outside the CDR3, taken from reference TRBV2 and TRBJ2-7): EPEVTQTPSHQVTQMGQEVILRCVPISNHLYFYWYRQILGQKVEFLVSFYNNEISEKSEIFDDQFSVERPDGSNFTLKIRSTKLEDSAMYFCASSRLAGDSEQYFGPGTRLTVT.

There are a few counts of this clone. This chain links TRBV7-2 with TRBJ2-7, with 8 bases aligning to TRBD2. The J segment lost 7 bases and the V segment lost 0 bases, leaving 5 bases of the junction unmatched. The CDR3 is 14 amino acids. Germline CDR1 reads SGHTA; CDR2 reads FQGNSA. The CDR3 reads CASSLASGGGEQYF. CDR3 bases: TGTGCCAGCAGCTTAGCGAGCGGGGGAGGAGAGCAGTACTTC.

This clone was recorded many times. V is TRBV5-6 and J is TRBJ2-1; D perhaps matches TRBD1 (7 bases). Germline assignment: CDR1 SGHDT and CDR2 YYEEEE. This CDR3 has 17 residues. V lost 4 bases and J lost 1, with 18 bases in between. The CDR3 here is CASSQGGVAVSYNEQFF. The CDR3 DNA reads as TGTGCCAGCAGCCAGGGGGGAGTAGCGGTATCCTACAATGAGCAGTTCTTC.

The chain joins TRBV7-9 to TRBJ2-7; 9 bases map to TRBD2. Germline V gene data show CDR1 as SEHNR and CDR2 as FQNEAQ (reference sequence). J lost 1 base, V lost 0 bases, and 1 base had no gene match. The CDR3 has 15 amino acids. The CDR3 is CASSLASGGSYEQYF. CDR3 bases: TGTGCCAGCAGCTTAGCTAGCGGGGGATCCTACGAGCAGTACTTC.

This clone was seen just once. The chain has TRBV7-8 and TRBJ2-7; 8 bases are a match to TRBD2. The CDR3 covers 14 residues. With V trimmed by 5 bases and J by 2 bases, 5 bases remained unmatched. CDR1 and CDR2 from the germline V gene are SGHVS and FQNEAQ. The CDR3 DNA sequence: TGTGCCAGCAGCCAAACTAGCGGTCCCTACGAGCAGTACTTC. It yields the protein CASSQTSGPYEQYF.

The CDR3 DNA sequence: TGTGCCAGCAGTGTGGGCAGGGATGGGGGCTACACCTTC. Translating it yields CASSVGRDGGYTF. This chain joins TRBV6-1 and TRBJ1-2; D might be TRBD1 (5 bases). Germline V gene sequence: CDR1 MNHNS, CDR2 SASEGT. V gave up 4 bases and J gave up 8 bases, with 14 bases separating them. CDR3 length: 13 amino acids.

V is TRBV27 and J is TRBJ2-4; D is undetermined. Trimming cost V 7 bases and J 15 bases, with 16 bases left between them. Germline V lookup: CDR1 MNHEY, CDR2 SMNVEV (reference sequence). The CDR3 covers 11 residues. In DNA, the CDR3 is TGTGCCAGCACCCTACGCGCAGTTATGTACTTC. Translated, it gives CASTLRAVMYF.

Turning to this clone: Other nucleotide sequences in the sample specify the same CDR3. The rearrangement joins TRBV27 to TRBJ1-5; D is unclear. V was pared by 5 bases and J by 0 bases, with 5 bases between. The CDR3 spans 13 residues. Germline-derived CDR1 and CDR2 are MNHEY and SMNVEV (reference sequence). The CDR3 DNA follows: TGTGCCAGCAGTCCCGGTAGCAATCAGCCCCAGCATTTT. Translation gives CASSPGSNQPQHF.